The following is a T cell receptor (beta chain) sequence with its context. Its target is not known. The data derive from a study of T cells expressing NK-cell markers. TCRdb re-analyzed the 5' RACE reads; it lists each CDR3 protein once, without DNA. The sample data list 200,000 to 300,000 distinct CDR3 sequences. Germline CDR1 reads LGHNA; CDR2 reads YSLEER. The CDR3 spans 14 residues. General study results and limits: Whether expanded NKG2C-expressing T cell clones recognize HCMV is unknown.

The specimen was blood T cells: a sorted CD56 or NKG2C T cell subset, CD4+ or CD8+ T cells, or bulk PBMC T cells (not recorded which). The chain has TRBV4-3 and TRBJ2-1. This TCR was sampled from a woman between 18 and 70 years old in good health. CDR3 amino acids: CASSPEKHYNEQFF.